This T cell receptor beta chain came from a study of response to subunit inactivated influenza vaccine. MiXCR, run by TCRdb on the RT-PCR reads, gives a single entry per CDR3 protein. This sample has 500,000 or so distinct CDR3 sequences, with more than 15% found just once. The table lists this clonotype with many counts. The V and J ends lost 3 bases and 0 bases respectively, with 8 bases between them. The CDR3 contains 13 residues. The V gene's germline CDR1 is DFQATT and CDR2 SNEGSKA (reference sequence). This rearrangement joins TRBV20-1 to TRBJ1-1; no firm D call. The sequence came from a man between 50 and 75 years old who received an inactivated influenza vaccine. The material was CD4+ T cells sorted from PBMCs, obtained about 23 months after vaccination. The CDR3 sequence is CSARTPLNTEAFF. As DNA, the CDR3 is TGCAGTGCTAGGACACCCTTGAACACTGAAGCTTTCTTT.